This TCR beta chain originates from a study of T cells in Graves' hyperthyroidism and ophthalmopathy. From RNA transcripts, TCR beta CDR3 regions were amplified. The HTBI primer set drove a first-round RT-PCR of the TCR CDR3. One entry per CDR3 protein, called by TCRdb with MiXCR from the multiplex PCR reads. The sample has about 530,000 distinct CDR3 sequences; roughly 17% are singletons. This clonotype was counted a few times. The specimen sequenced was blood. This sequence was found in a woman aged 18-30 years with Graves' ophthalmopathy.

The CDR3 loop reads CASSLGPASYEKLFF. The CDR3 nucleotides are TGTGCCAGCAGCTTAGGTCCGGCCTCTTACGAAAAACTGTTTTTT. This chain joins TRBV5-4 and TRBJ1-4, with D uncertain. This CDR3 comprises 15 residues. Trimming left V 2 bases short and J 8 bases short, with 16 bases between. Per germline, CDR1 SGHNT and CDR2 YYREEE (reference sequence). The whole variable domain, filled in from reference TRBV5-4 and TRBJ1-4, reads ETGVTQSPTHLIKTRGQQVTLRCSSQSGHNTVSWYQQALGQGPQFIFQYYREEENGRGNFPPRFSGLQFPNYSSELNVNALELDDSALYLCASSLGPASYEKLFFGSGTQLSVL.